The clone carrying this TCR beta chain was observed a single time. The antigen is unknown. The data were taken from a study of shared clonotypes between healthy human individuals. Sequencing was performed with immunoSEQ multiplex PCR; in TCRdb, only in-frame clones are kept and a portion is missing. The table includes approximately 2.5 million clones, roughly nine tenths detected once. Whole-study results and caveats: Few donors limited the genetic and exposure-history diversity represented.

The germline V gene has CDR1 PRHDT and CDR2 FYEKMQ (reference sequence). The length of the CDR3 is 18 residues. Trimming removed 5 bases from V and 8 bases from J; junction bases left unmatched: 24. The sequenced material came from naive CD4+ T cells sorted from blood. Documented subset: CD45RA+ positively selected. The J gene is TRBJ2-7, the V gene TRBV13; TRBD1 matches at 7 bases. This TCR was recovered from a man between 18 and 29 years old in good health. CDR3 residues: CASSTRTGRLTHEIQQYF. CDR3 nucleotide sequence: TGTGCCAGCAGCACCAGGACAGGACGCCTGACCCACGAAATTCAGCAGTACTTC.